This passage covers 9 T cell receptor beta chains from one sample sequenced in a study of preoperative IRX-2 immunotherapy in early breast cancer. Treatment given: preoperative locoregional IRX-2 cytokine immunotherapy. Clones were read by immunoSEQ multiplex PCR, and TCRdb kept only the in-frame ones, dropping some. Here the sample spans fewer than 70,000 clones, roughly 94% being singletons. The sample here was taken from a patient treated with IRX-2 immunotherapy. The receptors come from a human donor with breast cancer.

V usage is TRBV6-1 and J usage is TRBJ1-2, with 10 bases fitting TRBD1. Per the germline V gene, CDR1 is MNHNS and CDR2 is SASEGT. The CDR3 is 15 amino acids. J gave up 8 bases and V 2 bases, and 8 bases lay outside the gene matches. The CDR3 DNA sequence: TGTGCCAGCAGTGAAAACCGGGACAGGGGTTCCGGCTACACCTTC. Protein sequence: CASSENRDRGSGYTF.

The rearrangement links TRBV4-1 to TRBJ2-5; TRBD2 agrees at 9 bases. Germline assignment: CDR1 MGHRA and CDR2 YSYEKL. The CDR3 is 17 amino acids. V was pared by 0 bases and J by 4 bases, with 9 bases of the junction left unmatched. The CDR3 nucleotides are TGCGCCAGCAGCCAAGATAGGGCTAGCGGGATTGGAGAGACCCAGTACTTC. It encodes CASSQDRASGIGETQYF.

This chain uses TRBV7-9 with TRBJ1-5, with 7 positions matching TRBD1. This CDR3 has 14 amino acids. CDR1 is SEHNR and CDR2 is FQNEAQ in the germline V gene (reference sequence). The J segment lost 3 bases and the V segment lost 2 bases, leaving 1 base of the junction unmatched. The CDR3 bases are TGTGCCAGCAGCTTAACAGGGGACAATCAGCCCCAGCATTTT. It is translated as CASSLTGDNQPQHF. Full variable domain (outside the CDR3, taken from reference TRBV7-9 and TRBJ1-5): DTGVSQNPRHKITKRGQNVTFRCDPISEHNRLYWYRQTLGQGPEFLTYFQNEAQLEKSRLLSDRFSAERPKGSFSTLEIQRTEQGDSAMYLCASSLTGDNQPQHFGDGTRLSIL.

This chain joins TRBV15 and TRBJ1-5; D call uncertain. CDR1 and CDR2 (germline): LNHNV, YYDKDF (reference sequence). Trimming stripped 6 bases from V and 2 bases from J, with 8 bases between. This CDR3 has 13 amino acids. The CDR3 coding sequence is TGTGCCACCAGATTGGGAGGCAATCAGCCCCAGCATTTT. Translating gives CATRLGGNQPQHF.

The CDR3 is CASSLGQGFTYEQYF. CDR3 DNA: TGTGCCAGCAGCTTGGGGCAAGGGTTCACCTACGAGCAGTACTTC. This chain connects TRBV7-9 to TRBJ2-7; D perhaps matches TRBD1 (5 bases). Per the germline V gene, CDR1 is SEHNR and CDR2 is FQNEAQ (reference sequence). The length of the CDR3 is 15 residues. V dropped 3 bases and J dropped 2 bases, with 14 bases sitting between them.

This clone has a single count. The chain employs TRBV2 and TRBJ1-5, with D perhaps TRBD1 (5 bases). Per the germline V gene, CDR1 is SNHLY and CDR2 is FYNNEI. This CDR3 comprises 14 residues. Trimming removed 4 bases from V and 4 bases from J, with 11 bases in between. In DNA form, the CDR3 reads TGTGCCAGCAGTGGGGGACGCCAGAATCAGCCCCAGCATTTT. Protein sequence: CASSGGRQNQPQHF. The whole variable domain, filled in from reference TRBV2 and TRBJ1-5, reads EPEVTQTPSHQVTQMGQEVILRCVPISNHLYFYWYRQILGQKVEFLVSFYNNEISEKSEIFDDQFSVERPDGSNFTLKIRSTKLEDSAMYFCASSGGRQNQPQHFGDGTRLSIL.

The V and J genes are TRBV28 and TRBJ1-3; D ambiguous. Trimming removed 1 base at V and 1 base at J, with 5 bases between. The CDR3 extends over 14 amino acids. From germline, CDR1 is MDHEN and CDR2 SYDVKM. CDR3 sequence reads: CASSLSRSGNTIYF. Written as DNA, the CDR3 is TGTGCCAGCAGTTTATCCAGGTCTGGAAACACCATATATTTT. Full variable domain (outside the CDR3, taken from reference TRBV28 and TRBJ1-3): DVKVTQSSRYLVKRTGEKVFLECVQDMDHENMFWYRQDPGLGLRLIYFSYDVKMKEKGDIPEGYSVSREKKERFSLILESASTNQTSMYLCASSLSRSGNTIYFGEGSWLTVV.

The chain's CDR3 is CASSLDSDRGFNTEAFF. CDR3 sequence (DNA): TGTGCCAGCAGCTTGGATTCAGACAGGGGTTTTAACACTGAAGCTTTCTTT. The chain employs TRBV5-5 and TRBJ1-1; the match to TRBD1 covers 8 bases. Germline assignment: CDR1 SGHKS and CDR2 YYEKEE (reference sequence). V gave up 0 bases and J gave up 2 bases; unmatched junction bases: 9. The CDR3 length is 17 residues.

This chain links TRBV2 with TRBJ2-3, with TRBD2 matching 11 bases. The junction had 16 bases not matched to a gene; V was cut back by 6 bases and J by 8 bases. In germline, CDR1 is SNHLY, CDR2 FYNNEI. The CDR3 spans 17 residues. DNA of the CDR3: TGTGCCAGCAGCCCCAAAGGGGTAGCGGGGGGGCGAGTTACGCAGTATTTT. It codes for CASSPKGVAGGRVTQYF.